Below, one T cell receptor (beta chain) is given with its context. The CDR3 is 15 residues long. Germline values: CDR1 LNHDA, CDR2 SQIVND (reference sequence). Trimming took off 8 bases at V and 0 bases at J, with 16 bases between the two ends. Profiling relied on immunoSEQ multiplex PCR, and the TCRdb table lists in-frame clones only, not all of them. The data hold 250,000 to 300,000 clones, with just under 90% observed a single time. The data stem from a study of blood T cell repertoires in COVID-19. The Seattle site enrolled patients during active infection and followed them longitudinally. This rearrangement joins TRBV19 to TRBJ1-2; D may be TRBD1 (5 bases). The sequence was obtained from a woman aged 45 to 65 with COVID-19, enrolled during active disease. The sequenced sample consisted of peripheral blood. The CDR3 reads CASRTQGNANYGYTF. CDR3 nucleotide sequence: TGTGCCAGTCGTACTCAGGGAAATGCTAACTATGGCTACACCTTC.